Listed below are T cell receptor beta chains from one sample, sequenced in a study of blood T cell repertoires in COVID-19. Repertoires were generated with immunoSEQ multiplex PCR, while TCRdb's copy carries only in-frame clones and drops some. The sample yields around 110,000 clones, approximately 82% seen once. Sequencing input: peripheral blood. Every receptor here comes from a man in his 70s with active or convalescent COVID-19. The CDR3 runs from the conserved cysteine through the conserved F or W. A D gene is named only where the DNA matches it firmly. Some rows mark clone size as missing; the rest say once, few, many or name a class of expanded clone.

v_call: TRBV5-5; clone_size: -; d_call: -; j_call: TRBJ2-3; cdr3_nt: TGTGCCAGCAGCTTTGGGGGCGATACGCAGTATTTT; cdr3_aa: CASSFGGDTQYF
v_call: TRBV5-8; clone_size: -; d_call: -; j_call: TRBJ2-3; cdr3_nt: TGTGCCAGCAGCTCCGACACTCCCACAGATACGCAGTATTTT; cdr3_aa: CASSSDTPTDTQYF
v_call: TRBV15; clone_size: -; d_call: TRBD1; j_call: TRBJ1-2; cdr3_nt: TGTGCCACCAGCAGAGATCGCGAGACAGGGGGCGGTTACACCTTC; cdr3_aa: CATSRDRETGGGYTF
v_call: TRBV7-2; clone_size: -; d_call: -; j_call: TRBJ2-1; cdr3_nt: TGTGCCAGCAGCTCCGACTGGAATGAGCAGTTCTTC; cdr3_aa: CASSSDWNEQFF
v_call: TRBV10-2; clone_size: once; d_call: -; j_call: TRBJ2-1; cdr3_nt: TGCGCCAGCAGTCCCGGGACAAGCTACAATGAGCAGTTCTTC; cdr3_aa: CASSPGTSYNEQFF
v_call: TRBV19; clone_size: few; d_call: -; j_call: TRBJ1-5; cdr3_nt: TGTGCCAGTAGTAGTATCTCCGGGGACAATCAGCCCCAGCATTTT; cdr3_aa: CASSSISGDNQPQHF
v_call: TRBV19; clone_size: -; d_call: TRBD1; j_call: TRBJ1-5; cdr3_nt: TGTGCCAGTAGCACACAGGGGGCGCGGGGGTCTGGGAATCAGCCCCAGCATTTT; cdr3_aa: CASSTQGARGSGNQPQHF
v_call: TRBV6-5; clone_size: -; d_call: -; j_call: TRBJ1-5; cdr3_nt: TGTGCCAGCAGGGGGGACTCTTCAAGCAATCAGCCCCAGCATTTT; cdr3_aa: CASRGDSSSNQPQHF
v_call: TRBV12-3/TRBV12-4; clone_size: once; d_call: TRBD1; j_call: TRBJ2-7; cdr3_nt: TGTGCCAGCAGTACAGGGGCCGCCTACGAGCAGTACTTC; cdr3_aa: CASSTGAAYEQYF
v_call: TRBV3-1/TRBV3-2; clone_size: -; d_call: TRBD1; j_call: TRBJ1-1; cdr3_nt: TGTGCCAGCAGCCACCCCGACAGGGATGGCACTGAAGCTTTCTTT; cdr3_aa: CASSHPDRDGTEAFF
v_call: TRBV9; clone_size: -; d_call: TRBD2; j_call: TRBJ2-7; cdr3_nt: TGTGCCAGCAGCGTAGGAACTAGCGGGAGTTTCCCCTACGAGCAGTACTTC; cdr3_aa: CASSVGTSGSFPYEQYF
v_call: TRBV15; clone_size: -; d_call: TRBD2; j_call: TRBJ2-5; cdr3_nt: TGTGCCACCAGCAGAGATCGGACTAGCGGGGGAGGTGAGAAAGAGACCCAGTACTTC; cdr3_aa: CATSRDRTSGGGEKETQYF
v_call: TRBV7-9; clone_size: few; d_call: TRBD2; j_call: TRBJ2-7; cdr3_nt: TGTGCCAGCAGCTTAGTCGGGGGGAGCTCCTACGAGCAGTACTTC; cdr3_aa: CASSLVGGSSYEQYF
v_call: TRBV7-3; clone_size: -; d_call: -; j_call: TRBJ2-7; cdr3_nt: TGTGCCAGCAGCTTTCAACCCCCAGGTTTCAGCTCCTACGAGCAGTACTTC; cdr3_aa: CASSFQPPGFSSYEQYF
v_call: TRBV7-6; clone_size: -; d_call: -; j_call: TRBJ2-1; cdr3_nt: TGTGCCAGCAGCTTTGCTGACTCTTACAATGAGCAGTTCTTC; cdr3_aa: CASSFADSYNEQFF
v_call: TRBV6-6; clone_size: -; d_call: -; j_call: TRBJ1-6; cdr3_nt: TGTGCCAGCAGTACCGAACAGCATTCACCCCTCCACTTT; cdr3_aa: CASSTEQHSPLHF
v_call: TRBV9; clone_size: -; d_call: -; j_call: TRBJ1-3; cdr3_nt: TGTGCCAGCAGCGCGGACAGTCTGGGAAACACCATATATTTT; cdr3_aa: CASSADSLGNTIYF
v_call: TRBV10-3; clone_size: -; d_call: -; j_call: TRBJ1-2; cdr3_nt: TGTGCCATCAGTGGAGGGCAGAGTAGGACGTCCTATGGCTACACCTTC; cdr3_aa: CAISGGQSRTSYGYTF
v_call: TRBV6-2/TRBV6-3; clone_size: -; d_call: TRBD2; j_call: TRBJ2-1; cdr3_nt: TGTGCCAGCAGTCTGGGACTAGCGGGAGGTGAGCAGTTCTTC; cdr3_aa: CASSLGLAGGEQFF
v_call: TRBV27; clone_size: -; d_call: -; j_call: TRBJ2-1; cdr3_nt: TGTGCCAGCAGTTCGGACATCAACTACAATGAGCAGTTCTTC; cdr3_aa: CASSSDINYNEQFF
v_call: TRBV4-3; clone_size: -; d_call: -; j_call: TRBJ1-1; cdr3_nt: TGCGCCAGCAGCCAAGATGGGGGGGGCGGCACTGAAGCTTTCTTT; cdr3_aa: CASSQDGGGGTEAFF
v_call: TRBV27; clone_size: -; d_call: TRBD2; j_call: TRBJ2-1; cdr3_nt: TGTGCCAGCAGCCGACTAGCGGGGGCCTACAATGAGCAGTTCTTC; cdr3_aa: CASSRLAGAYNEQFF
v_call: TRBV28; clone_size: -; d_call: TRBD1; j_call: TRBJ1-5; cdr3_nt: TGTGCCACCAAACAGGGGGTCCTTCCCCAGCATTTT; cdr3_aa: CATKQGVLPQHF
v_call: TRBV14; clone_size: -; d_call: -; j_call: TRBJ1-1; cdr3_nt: TGTGCCAGCAGCCAAGAGGGGGCTATTGAAGCTTTCTTT; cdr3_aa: CASSQEGAIEAFF